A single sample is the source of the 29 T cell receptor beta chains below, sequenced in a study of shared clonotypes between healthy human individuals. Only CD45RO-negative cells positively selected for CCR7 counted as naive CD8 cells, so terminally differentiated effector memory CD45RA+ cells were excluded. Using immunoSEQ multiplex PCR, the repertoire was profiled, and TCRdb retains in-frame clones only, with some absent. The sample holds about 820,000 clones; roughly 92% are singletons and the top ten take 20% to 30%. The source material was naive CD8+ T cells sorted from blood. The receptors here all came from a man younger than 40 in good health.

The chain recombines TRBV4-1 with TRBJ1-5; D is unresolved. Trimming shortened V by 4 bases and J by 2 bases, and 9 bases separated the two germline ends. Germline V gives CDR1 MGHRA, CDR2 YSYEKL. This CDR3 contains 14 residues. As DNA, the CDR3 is TGCGCCAGCAGCCCCACCTCCGGCAATCAGCCCCAGCATTTT. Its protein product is CASSPTSGNQPQHF.

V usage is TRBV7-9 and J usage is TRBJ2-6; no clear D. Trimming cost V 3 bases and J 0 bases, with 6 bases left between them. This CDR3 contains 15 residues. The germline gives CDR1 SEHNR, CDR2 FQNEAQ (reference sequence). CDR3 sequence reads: CASSFLVSGANVLTF. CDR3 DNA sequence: TGTGCCAGCAGCTTTCTGGTCTCTGGGGCCAACGTCCTGACTTTC.

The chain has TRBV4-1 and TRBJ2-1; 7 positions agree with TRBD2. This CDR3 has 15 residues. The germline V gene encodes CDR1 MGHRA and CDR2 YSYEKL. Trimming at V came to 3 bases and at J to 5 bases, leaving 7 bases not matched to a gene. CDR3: CASSQRAGDNNEQFF. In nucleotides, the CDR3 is TGCGCCAGCAGCCAGAGGGCGGGAGATAACAATGAGCAGTTCTTC.

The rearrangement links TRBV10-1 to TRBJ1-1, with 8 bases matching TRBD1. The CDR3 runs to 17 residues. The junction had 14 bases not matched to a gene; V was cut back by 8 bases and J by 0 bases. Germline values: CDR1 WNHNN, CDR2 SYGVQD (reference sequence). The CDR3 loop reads CASYIKQGVFMNTEAFF. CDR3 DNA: TGCGCCAGCTATATTAAACAGGGGGTATTCATGAACACTGAAGCTTTCTTT.

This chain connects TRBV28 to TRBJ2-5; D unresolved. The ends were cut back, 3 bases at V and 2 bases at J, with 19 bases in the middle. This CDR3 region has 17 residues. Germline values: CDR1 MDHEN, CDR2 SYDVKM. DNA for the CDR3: TGTGCCAGCAGTTTTTCCCCCCAGATGGGGATGCAAGAGACCCAGTACTTC. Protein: CASSFSPQMGMQETQYF.

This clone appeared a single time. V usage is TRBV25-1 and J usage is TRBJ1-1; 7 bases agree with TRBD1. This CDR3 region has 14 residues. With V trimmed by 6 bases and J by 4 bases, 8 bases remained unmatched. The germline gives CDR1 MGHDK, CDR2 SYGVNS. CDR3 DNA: TGTGCCAGCAGCCTACAGGGGAGAAGCACTGAAGCTTTCTTT. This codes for CASSLQGRSTEAFF.

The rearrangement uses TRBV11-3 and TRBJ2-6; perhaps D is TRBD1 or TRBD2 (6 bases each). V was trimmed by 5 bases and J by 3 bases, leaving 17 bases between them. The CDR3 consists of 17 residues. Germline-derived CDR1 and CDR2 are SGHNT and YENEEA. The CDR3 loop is CASSTQPGEVGANVLTF. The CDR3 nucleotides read TGTGCCAGCAGCACCCAGCCAGGGGAGGTTGGGGCCAACGTCCTGACTTTC.

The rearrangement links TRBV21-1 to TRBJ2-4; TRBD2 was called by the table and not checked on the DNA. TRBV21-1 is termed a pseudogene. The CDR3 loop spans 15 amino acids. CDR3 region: CASSTRRRVKNIQYF. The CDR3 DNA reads TGTGCCAGCAGCACCCGGCGGAGAGTCAAAAACATTCAGTACTTC.

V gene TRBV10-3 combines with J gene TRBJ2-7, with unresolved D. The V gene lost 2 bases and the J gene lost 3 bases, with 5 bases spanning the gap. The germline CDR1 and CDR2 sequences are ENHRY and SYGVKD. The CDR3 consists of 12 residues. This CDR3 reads CAISETHYEQYF. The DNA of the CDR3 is TGTGCCATCAGTGAGACCCACTACGAGCAGTACTTC.

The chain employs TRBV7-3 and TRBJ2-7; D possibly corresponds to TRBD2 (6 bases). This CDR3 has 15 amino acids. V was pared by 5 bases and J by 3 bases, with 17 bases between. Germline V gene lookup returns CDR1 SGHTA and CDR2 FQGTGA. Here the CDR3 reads CASSQYPGVDYEQYF. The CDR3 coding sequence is TGTGCCAGCAGCCAATACCCGGGGGTAGACTACGAGCAGTACTTC.

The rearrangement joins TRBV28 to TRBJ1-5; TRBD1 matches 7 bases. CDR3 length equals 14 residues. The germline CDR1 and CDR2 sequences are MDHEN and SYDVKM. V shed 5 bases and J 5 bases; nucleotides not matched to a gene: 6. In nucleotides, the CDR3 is TGTGCCAGCAGTGGGGACAGCGAGCATCAGCCCCAGCATTTT. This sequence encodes CASSGDSEHQPQHF.

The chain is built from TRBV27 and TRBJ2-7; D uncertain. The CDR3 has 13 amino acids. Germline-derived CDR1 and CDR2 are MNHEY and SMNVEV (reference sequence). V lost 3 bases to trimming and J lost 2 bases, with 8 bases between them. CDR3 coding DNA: TGTGCCAGCAGTTTGTCCCTCCCCTACGAGCAGTACTTC. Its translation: CASSLSLPYEQYF.

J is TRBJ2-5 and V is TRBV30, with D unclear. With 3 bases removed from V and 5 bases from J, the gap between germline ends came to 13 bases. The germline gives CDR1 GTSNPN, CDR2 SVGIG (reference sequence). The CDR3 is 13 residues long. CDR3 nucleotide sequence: TGTGCCTGGAGCCTAGGTACTTTGGAGACCCAGTACTTC. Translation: CAWSLGTLETQYF.

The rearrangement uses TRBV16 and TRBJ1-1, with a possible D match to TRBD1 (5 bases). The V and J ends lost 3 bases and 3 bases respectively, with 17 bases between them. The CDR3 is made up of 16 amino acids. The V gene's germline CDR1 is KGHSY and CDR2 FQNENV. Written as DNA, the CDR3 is TGTGCCAGCAGCCACCCACCCCAGGGTGGGGACACTGAAGCTTTCTTT. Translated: CASSHPPQGGDTEAFF.

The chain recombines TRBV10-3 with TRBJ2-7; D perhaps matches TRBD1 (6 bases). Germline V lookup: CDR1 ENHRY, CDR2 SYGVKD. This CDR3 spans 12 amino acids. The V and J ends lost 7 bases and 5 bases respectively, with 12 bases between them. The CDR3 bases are TGTGCCATCAAGACTGGGGGCAACGAGCAGTACTTC. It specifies CAIKTGGNEQYF.

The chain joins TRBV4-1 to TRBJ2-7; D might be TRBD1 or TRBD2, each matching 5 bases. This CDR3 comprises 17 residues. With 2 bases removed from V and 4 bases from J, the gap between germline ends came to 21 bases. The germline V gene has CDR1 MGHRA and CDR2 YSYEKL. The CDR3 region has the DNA TGCGCCAGCAGCCAACCCACAGGACTCCTAAATTCATACGAGCAGTACTTC. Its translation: CASSQPTGLLNSYEQYF.

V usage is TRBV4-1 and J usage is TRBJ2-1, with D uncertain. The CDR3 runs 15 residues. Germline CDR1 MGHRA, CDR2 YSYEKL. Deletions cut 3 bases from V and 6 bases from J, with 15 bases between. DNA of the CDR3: TGCGCCAGCAGCCAGACCTTTGACATCCTCAATGAGCAGTTCTTC. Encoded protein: CASSQTFDILNEQFF.

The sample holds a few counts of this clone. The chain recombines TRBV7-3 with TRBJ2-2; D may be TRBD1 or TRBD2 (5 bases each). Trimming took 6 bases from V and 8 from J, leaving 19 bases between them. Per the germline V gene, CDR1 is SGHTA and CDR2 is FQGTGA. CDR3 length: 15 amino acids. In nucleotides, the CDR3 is TGTGCCAGCAGGTCCTCCGGGGCAGCTTTAGGGGAGCTGTTTTTT. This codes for CASRSSGAALGELFF.

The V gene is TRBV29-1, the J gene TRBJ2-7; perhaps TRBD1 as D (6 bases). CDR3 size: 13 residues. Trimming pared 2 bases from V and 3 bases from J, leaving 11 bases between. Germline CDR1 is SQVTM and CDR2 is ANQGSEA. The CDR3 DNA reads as TGCAGCGTTGAAACGGGACACAACTACGAGCAGTACTTC. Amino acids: CSVETGHNYEQYF.

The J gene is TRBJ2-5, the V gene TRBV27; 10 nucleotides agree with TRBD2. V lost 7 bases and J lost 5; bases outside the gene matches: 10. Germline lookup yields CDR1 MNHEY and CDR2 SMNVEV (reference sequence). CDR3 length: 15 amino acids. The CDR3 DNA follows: TGTGCCAGCAATCCGATAGCGGGAGGAGGGGAGACCCAGTACTTC. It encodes CASNPIAGGGETQYF.

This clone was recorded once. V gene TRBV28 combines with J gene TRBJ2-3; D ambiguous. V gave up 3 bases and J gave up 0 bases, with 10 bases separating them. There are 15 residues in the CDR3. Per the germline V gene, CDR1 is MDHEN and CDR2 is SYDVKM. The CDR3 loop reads CASSFGSYSTDTQYF. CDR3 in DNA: TGTGCCAGCAGTTTTGGTTCTTACAGCACAGATACGCAGTATTTT.

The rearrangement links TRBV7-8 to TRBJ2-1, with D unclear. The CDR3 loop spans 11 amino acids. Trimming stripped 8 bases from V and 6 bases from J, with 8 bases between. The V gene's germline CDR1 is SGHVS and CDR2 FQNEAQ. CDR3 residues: CASGRVNEQFF. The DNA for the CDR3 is TGTGCCAGCGGACGAGTCAATGAGCAGTTCTTC.

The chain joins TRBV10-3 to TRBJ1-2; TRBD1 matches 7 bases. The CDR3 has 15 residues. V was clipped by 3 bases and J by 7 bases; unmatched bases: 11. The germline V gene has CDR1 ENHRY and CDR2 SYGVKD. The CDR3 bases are TGTGCCATCAGTGACCTACAGGGGTATTCTGGTGGCTACACCTTC. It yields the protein CAISDLQGYSGGYTF.

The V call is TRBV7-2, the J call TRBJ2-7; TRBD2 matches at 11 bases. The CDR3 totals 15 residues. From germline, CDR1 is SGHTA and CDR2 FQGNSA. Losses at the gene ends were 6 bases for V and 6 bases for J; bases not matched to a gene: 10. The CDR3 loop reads CASSLQLAGVPEQYF. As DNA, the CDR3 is TGTGCCAGCAGTTTGCAACTAGCGGGAGTCCCCGAGCAGTACTTC.

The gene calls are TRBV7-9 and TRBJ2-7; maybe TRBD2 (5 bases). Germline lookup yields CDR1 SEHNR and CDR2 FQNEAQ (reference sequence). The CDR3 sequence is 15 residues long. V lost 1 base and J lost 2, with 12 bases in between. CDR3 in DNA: TGTGCCAGCAGCTTAGAGTATGACGGGACCTACGAGCAGTACTTC. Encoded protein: CASSLEYDGTYEQYF.

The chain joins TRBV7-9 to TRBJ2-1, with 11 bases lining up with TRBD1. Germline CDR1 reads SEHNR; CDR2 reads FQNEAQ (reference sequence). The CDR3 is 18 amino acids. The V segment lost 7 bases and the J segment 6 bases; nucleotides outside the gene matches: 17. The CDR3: CASNPGFMGTGGFNEQFF. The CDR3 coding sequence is TGTGCCAGCAATCCTGGGTTTATGGGGACAGGGGGTTTCAATGAGCAGTTCTTC. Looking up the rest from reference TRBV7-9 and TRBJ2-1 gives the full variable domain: DTGVSQNPRHKITKRGQNVTFRCDPISEHNRLYWYRQTLGQGPEFLTYFQNEAQLEKSRLLSDRFSAERPKGSFSTLEIQRTEQGDSAMYLCASNPGFMGTGGFNEQFFGPGTRLTVL.

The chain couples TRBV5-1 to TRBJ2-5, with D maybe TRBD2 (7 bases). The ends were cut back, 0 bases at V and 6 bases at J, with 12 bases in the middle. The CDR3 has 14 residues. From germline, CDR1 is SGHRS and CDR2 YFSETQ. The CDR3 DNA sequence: TGCGCCAGCAGCTTGGCGGGGGGCGAACAGACCCAGTACTTC. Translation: CASSLAGGEQTQYF.

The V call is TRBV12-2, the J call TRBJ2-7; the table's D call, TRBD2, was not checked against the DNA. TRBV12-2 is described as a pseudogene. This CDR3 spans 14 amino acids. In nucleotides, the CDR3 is TGTGCAAGTCGCTTAGCGCTTAGGACTAGACCGCAGTACTTC. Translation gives CASRLALRTRPQYF.

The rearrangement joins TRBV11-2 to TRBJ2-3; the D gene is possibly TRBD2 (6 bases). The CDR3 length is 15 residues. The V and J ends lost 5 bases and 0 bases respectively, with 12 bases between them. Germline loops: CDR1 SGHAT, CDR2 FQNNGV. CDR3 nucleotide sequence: TGTGCCAGCAGCACCTGGACTACGAGCACAGATACGCAGTATTTT. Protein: CASSTWTTSTDTQYF.